These T cell receptor beta chains were read from a single sample in a study of shared clonotypes between healthy human individuals. The method was immunoSEQ multiplex PCR; TCRdb's version includes in-frame clones alone and lacks a portion of them. The data contain about 1.5 million clones, approximately 98% of them seen just once; the ten biggest clones take up roughly 0.45%. Sequencing was done on a sample of naive CD4+ T cells sorted from blood. These receptors were obtained from a man aged 30 to 45 in good health. CDR3s include the opening cysteine and the closing phenylalanine or tryptophan. A D gene is named only where the DNA matches it firmly. Clone sizes are given selectively: once, few, many, or a class where the clone is expanded.

CDR3 length | clone size | J gene | V gene | D gene | CDR3 protein | CDR3 DNA
16 | - | TRBJ2-7 | TRBV10-2 | TRBD2 | CASSEGPGGGLYEQYF | TGCGCCAGCAGTGAAGGACCCGGGGGGGGGTTATACGAGCAGTACTTC
15 | - | TRBJ1-2 | TRBV4-3 | TRBD1 | CASSQSTGGIYGYTF | TGCGCCAGCAGCCAATCGACAGGGGGGATCTATGGCTACACCTTC
16 | - | TRBJ2-1 | TRBV2 | TRBD2 | CASSEAGTSGYNEQFF | TGTGCCAGCAGTGAAGCCGGGACTAGCGGTTACAATGAGCAGTTCTTC
12 | - | TRBJ2-2 | TRBV7-9 | - | CASAENTGELFF | TGTGCCAGCGCGGAGAACACCGGGGAGCTGTTTTTT
16 | - | TRBJ1-3 | TRBV9 | - | CASSVEDNISGNTIYF | TGTGCCAGCAGCGTAGAGGACAACATCTCTGGAAACACCATATATTTT
14 | - | TRBJ2-7 | TRBV5-1 | TRBD2 | CASSPTSFVYEQYF | TGCGCCAGCAGCCCGACTAGCTTCGTCTACGAGCAGTACTTC
12 | - | TRBJ2-7 | TRBV11-2 | - | CASSYQGYEQYF | TGTGCCAGCAGCTACCAGGGCTACGAGCAGTACTTC
15 | - | TRBJ2-5 | TRBV7-9 | - | CASSLALSKGETQYF | TGTGCCAGCAGCTTAGCCCTCTCTAAGGGAGAGACCCAGTACTTC
13 | - | TRBJ2-2 | TRBV29-1 | - | CSVDTLNTGELFF | TGCAGCGTTGACACACTAAACACCGGGGAGCTGTTTTTT
13 | - | TRBJ2-2 | TRBV5-1 | - | CASSLDGVGELFF | TGCGCCAGCAGCTTGGATGGGGTCGGGGAGCTGTTTTTT
16 | - | TRBJ2-1 | TRBV15 | TRBD2 | CATSRDLWAGEAEQFF | TGTGCCACCAGCAGAGATCTCTGGGCGGGAGAGGCTGAGCAGTTCTTC
17 | - | TRBJ2-7 | TRBV27 | TRBD2 | CASSLYSSGVSSYEQYF | TGTGCCAGCAGTTTATATTCTAGCGGTGTAAGCTCCTACGAGCAGTACTTC
15 | - | TRBJ1-4 | TRBV9 | - | CASSVSGIRGEKLFF | TGTGCCAGCAGTGTTTCGGGAATCAGAGGTGAAAAACTGTTTTTT
15 | - | TRBJ2-7 | TRBV19 | TRBD1 | CASSIEQGATYEQYF | TGTGCCAGTAGTATAGAACAGGGGGCTACCTACGAGCAGTACTTC
13 | once | TRBJ1-5 | TRBV10-1 | - | CASSERVGQPQHF | TGCGCCAGCAGTGAGAGGGTCGGCCAGCCCCAGCATTTT
15 | - | TRBJ1-2 | TRBV18 | TRBD1 | CASSRQTGGDDGYTF | TGTGCCAGCTCTAGACAAACAGGGGGCGACGATGGCTACACCTTC
16 | - | TRBJ2-5 | TRBV5-4 | TRBD2 | CASSSWRERSQETQYF | TGTGCCAGCAGCTCGTGGCGGGAGAGGAGTCAAGAGACCCAGTACTTC
14 | - | TRBJ1-1 | TRBV4-2 | - | CASSHDRGDTEAFF | TGTGCCAGCAGCCACGACAGAGGGGACACTGAAGCTTTCTTT
16 | - | TRBJ2-7 | TRBV27 | TRBD1 | CASSLKGQGVTGEQYF | TGTGCCAGCAGTTTAAAAGGACAGGGAGTTACTGGCGAGCAGTACTTC
13 | - | TRBJ2-3 | TRBV12-5 | TRBD2 | CASGSSGGGAQYF | TGTGCTAGTGGCAGTAGCGGGGGCGGGGCGCAGTATTTT
14 | - | TRBJ2-7 | TRBV18 | - | CASSRGGNSYEQYF | TGTGCCAGCTCACGAGGGGGAAACTCCTACGAGCAGTACTTC
15 | - | TRBJ2-6 | TRBV5-1 | - | CASSQAPAGANVLTF | TGCGCCAGCAGCCAGGCCCCGGCCGGGGCCAACGTCCTGACTTTC
14 | - | TRBJ2-5 | TRBV6-5 | - | CASRNLGRGETQYF | TGTGCCAGCAGAAACCTGGGCCGTGGGGAGACCCAGTACTTC
13 | - | TRBJ1-2 | TRBV30 | TRBD1 | CACKGQGASGYTF | TGTGCCTGCAAGGGACAGGGGGCCTCTGGCTACACCTTC
17 | - | TRBJ2-2 | TRBV4-2 | TRBD2 | CASYDVAGGTNTGELFF | TGTGCCAGCTATGACGTAGCGGGAGGGACGAACACCGGGGAGCTGTTTTTT
15 | - | TRBJ2-2 | TRBV10-1 | TRBD2 | CASSGTSGSTGELFF | TGCGCCAGCAGTGGGACTAGCGGGAGCACCGGGGAGCTGTTTTTT
14 | - | TRBJ2-1 | TRBV5-5 | - | CASSFGQTLNEQFF | TGTGCCAGCAGCTTCGGACAGACCCTCAATGAGCAGTTCTTC
13 | - | TRBJ1-1 | TRBV28 | - | CASRRGILTEAFF | TGTGCCAGCAGGAGGGGAATACTCACTGAAGCTTTCTTT
21 | - | TRBJ2-2 | TRBV10-3 | TRBD2 | CAITFHPGLAGGHRGTGELFF | TGTGCCATCACTTTTCATCCGGGACTAGCGGGAGGGCATCGGGGCACCGGGGAGCTGTTTTTT
17 | - | TRBJ2-2 | TRBV7-3 | - | CASSLIPGLGDTGELFF | TGTGCCAGCAGCTTAATCCCAGGGTTGGGAGACACCGGGGAGCTGTTTTTT
14 | - | TRBJ1-2 | TRBV5-1 | - | CASSVGGQQDGYTF | TGCGCCAGCAGCGTCGGGGGGCAGCAGGATGGCTACACCTTC
18 | - | TRBJ2-3 | TRBV9 | TRBD2 | CASSVGPSGRLLADTQYF | TGTGCCAGCAGCGTAGGTCCTAGCGGGAGGCTTTTAGCAGATACGCAGTATTTT
19 | - | TRBJ2-6 | TRBV7-9 | - | CASSLGTGILDSGANVLTF | TGTGCCAGCAGCTTAGGTACAGGGATCTTAGACTCTGGGGCCAACGTCCTGACTTTC
14 | once | TRBJ2-7 | TRBV6-1 | TRBD1 | CASSAGTVLYEQYF | TGTGCCAGCAGTGCCGGGACAGTTTTGTACGAGCAGTACTTC
17 | - | TRBJ2-2 | TRBV5-3 | TRBD1 | CARYRDRGFSNTGELFF | TGTGCCAGGTACCGGGACAGGGGATTTTCGAACACCGGGGAGCTGTTTTTT
15 | - | TRBJ2-1 | TRBV7-9 | - | CASSATGTALRGGFF | TGTGCCAGCAGCGCCACCGGGACGGCCCTCAGGGGTGGGTTCTTC
15 | - | TRBJ2-5 | TRBV19 | - | CASSPPTTSWETQYF | TGTGCCAGTAGTCCCCCAACGACTAGTTGGGAGACCCAGTACTTC
14 | - | TRBJ1-1 | TRBV5-1 | - | CASSFSGGDTEAFF | TGCGCCAGCAGCTTTTCGGGTGGGGACACTGAAGCTTTCTTT
15 | - | TRBJ1-2 | TRBV18 | - | CASSPGGTTNYGYTF | TGTGCCAGCTCACCCGGCGGAACCACTAACTATGGCTACACCTTC
16 | once | TRBJ2-1 | TRBV28 | TRBD1 | CASSTSSTGLYNEQFF | TGTGCCAGCAGTACCTCATCGACAGGGCTCTACAATGAGCAGTTCTTC
17 | - | TRBJ2-2 | TRBV6-1 | TRBD1 | CASSADRGRSGTGELFF | TGTGCCAGCAGTGCGGACAGGGGACGAAGTGGCACCGGGGAGCTGTTTTTT